Each of the 21 T cell receptor beta chains below was sequenced from the same sample in a study of T cells in Graves' hyperthyroidism and ophthalmopathy. Researchers amplified the TCR beta CDR3 regions from RNA transcripts. A first-round RT-PCR of the TCR CDR3 used the HTBI primer set. MiXCR, applied by TCRdb to the multiplex PCR reads, yields one record per CDR3 protein. The sample includes some 600,000 distinct CDR3 sequences, about 15% of them seen just once. The specimen sequenced was blood. The source of these receptors is a young woman with Graves' hyperthyroidism that later progressed to Graves' ophthalmopathy.

This clonotype occurred a few times. V and J are TRBV29-1 and TRBJ2-2; 10 positions agree with TRBD2. The CDR3 length is 15 residues. Germline trimming cut 7 bases from V and 3 bases from J; bases unmatched to any gene: 8. In germline, CDR1 is SQVTM, CDR2 ANQGSEA. CDR3 residues: CSAGLLAGDTGELFF. As DNA, the CDR3 is TGCAGCGCCGGCCTTCTAGCGGGGGACACCGGGGAGCTGTTTTTT.

This clonotype was found many times. V usage is TRBV5-1 and J usage is TRBJ2-3, with 8 bases fitting TRBD1. Germline V gene lookup returns CDR1 SGHRS and CDR2 YFSETQ. The CDR3 is 16 amino acids. Trimming took 5 bases from V and 2 from J; bases not matched to a gene: 10. The CDR3 spells CASRPGQGQPTDTQYF. Written as DNA, the CDR3 is TGCGCCAGCAGACCAGGACAGGGCCAGCCCACAGATACGCAGTATTTT.

This clonotype was seen a few times. A single base separates this from a much larger clone, so it may be a read error. The V call is TRBV2, the J call TRBJ1-5, with D unresolved. Per the germline V gene, CDR1 is SNHLY and CDR2 is FYNNEI. V shed 5 bases and J shed 4 bases, with 9 bases lying between them. The CDR3 sequence is 13 residues long. CDR3 amino acids: CASSTGWNQPQHF. CDR3 bases: TGTGCCAGCAGTACGGGGTGGAATCAGCCCCAGCATTTT.

With respect to this clonotype: Mismatch with germline at one junction end may stem from a read error. The rearrangement joins TRBV10-3 to TRBJ2-1; D gene unclear. Germline loops: CDR1 ENHRY, CDR2 SYGVKD. This CDR3 is built from 13 residues. CDR3 nucleotide sequence: TGTGCCGTCAGTGTAGACCACCGGGATGAGCAGTTCTTC. It specifies CAVSVDHRDEQFF.

The V and J genes are TRBV20-1 and TRBJ1-2, with no clear D. This CDR3 spans 19 amino acids. Germline CDR1 is DFQATT and CDR2 is SNEGSKA (reference sequence). V was pared by 1 base and J by 7 bases, with 31 bases between. CDR3 region: CSARVPGTEFIKTERGYTF. In DNA form, the CDR3 reads TGCAGTGCTAGAGTCCCGGGAACCGAATTCATCAAGACGGAGCGTGGCTACACCTTC.

This clonotype has ten or more counts. The chain recombines TRBV5-1 with TRBJ2-3, with a weak D call TRBD2 (5 bases). Trimming took 2 bases from V and 5 from J, leaving 27 bases between them. In germline, CDR1 is SGHRS, CDR2 YFSETQ. The CDR3 loop spans 19 amino acids. CDR3 in amino acids: CASSLGNSGYPGSGDTQYF. The CDR3 DNA reads as TGCGCCAGCAGCTTAGGAAATTCGGGATATCCGGGGTCCGGAGATACGCAGTATTTT.

This clonotype was seen repeatedly, ten times or more. V and J are TRBV11-2 and TRBJ2-3; the match to TRBD2 covers 13 bases. The germline V gene has CDR1 SGHAT and CDR2 FQNNGV. The CDR3 has 17 residues. V was clipped by 0 bases and J by 6 bases; unmatched bases: 6. DNA of the CDR3: TGTGCCAGCAGCTTAGATCTAGTGACTAGCGGGAGGGATACGCAGTATTTT. Translated, it gives CASSLDLVTSGRDTQYF.

This clonotype occurred many times. The CDR3 spells CASSTAGADDTQYF. In nucleotides, the CDR3 is TGTGCCAGCAGTACCGCGGGCGCAGACGATACGCAGTATTTT. The chain employs TRBV28 and TRBJ2-3; tentative D call: TRBD2 (5 bases). V dropped 5 bases and J dropped 6 bases, with 15 bases sitting between them. CDR1 is MDHEN, CDR2 SYDVKM, per germline. The CDR3 contains 14 residues.

This clonotype was observed many times. The chain joins TRBV20-1 to TRBJ2-5, with 11 positions matching TRBD2. V gave up 5 bases and J gave up 2 bases; unmatched junction bases: 4. Germline values: CDR1 DFQATT, CDR2 SNEGSKA (reference sequence). The CDR3 extends over 14 amino acids. The CDR3 spells CSAGTSGLQETQYF. CDR3 nucleotide sequence: TGCAGTGCTGGGACTAGCGGACTACAAGAGACCCAGTACTTC.

This rearrangement joins TRBV4-2 to TRBJ1-1, with 12 bases lining up with TRBD1. With 1 base clipped from V and 9 bases from J, the junction kept 0 bases outside the gene matches. Germline CDR1 LGHNA, CDR2 YNFKEQ. The CDR3 loop spans 13 amino acids. The CDR3 bases are TGTGCCAGCAGCCAAGGGGACAGGGGGCAAGCTTTCTTT. Protein product: CASSQGDRGQAFF.

The table lists this clonotype with many counts. The chain combines TRBV7-9 with TRBJ1-6; D gene uncertain. CDR3 size: 16 residues. CDR1 and CDR2 (germline): SEHNR, FQNEAQ (reference sequence). V was trimmed by 7 bases and J by 9 bases, leaving 22 bases between them. CDR3 in amino acids: CASISSLAESGSPLHF. CDR3 coding DNA: TGTGCCAGCATATCATCCCTCGCCGAATCGGGTTCACCCCTCCACTTT.

This clonotype came up many times. This sequence joins TRBV18 and TRBJ2-7; TRBD2 matches at 10 bases. This CDR3 is 16 amino acids long. The V gene's germline CDR1 is KGHSH and CDR2 LQKENI. Trimming at V came to 0 bases and at J to 5 bases, leaving 7 bases not matched to a gene. This chain's CDR3 is CASSPPGSGRENEQYF. The CDR3 nucleotides read TGTGCCAGCTCACCACCAGGCAGCGGGAGGGAAAACGAGCAGTACTTC.

The chain couples TRBV29-1 to TRBJ2-3; 12 nucleotides line up with TRBD2. The CDR3 loop spans 16 amino acids. Germline values: CDR1 SQVTM, CDR2 ANQGSEA. J lost 1 base, V lost 7 bases, and 9 bases had no gene match. Written as DNA, the CDR3 is TGCAGCGGCATTCTAGCGGGAGGGAGGGGCACAGATACGCAGTATTTT. Translated: CSGILAGGRGTDTQYF.

The chain couples TRBV27 to TRBJ2-7; the D is unclear. Trimming left V 6 bases short and J 0 bases short, with 15 bases between. The CDR3 length is 15 residues. Germline lookup yields CDR1 MNHEY and CDR2 SMNVEV (reference sequence). CDR3 protein: CASRLGASSSYEQYF. CDR3 bases: TGTGCCAGCAGGTTAGGCGCTTCGAGCTCCTACGAGCAGTACTTC.

This clonotype was detected many times. The chain links TRBV11-2 to TRBJ1-1; D remains ambiguous. Between the trimmed V and J ends, which lost 7 bases and 0 bases, there was a span of 6 bases. The CDR3 loop spans 12 amino acids. Germline V CDR1 and CDR2: SGHAT, FQNNGV. The DNA of the CDR3 is TGTGCCAGCACAGAGATGAACACTGAAGCTTTCTTT. Residues: CASTEMNTEAFF.

This clonotype was seen many times. The chain couples TRBV30 to TRBJ2-7; D is uncertain. Germline values: CDR1 GTSNPN, CDR2 SVGIG (reference sequence). The CDR3 is made up of 14 amino acids. The V gene lost 0 bases and the J gene lost 6 bases, with 15 bases spanning the gap. Here the CDR3 DNA reads TGTGCCTGGAGTGTATTGGGCAGTTCTAGCGAGCAGTACTTC. Encoded protein: CAWSVLGSSSEQYF.

The rearrangement links TRBV4-2 to TRBJ2-1; 8 positions agree with TRBD2. Germline CDR1 LGHNA, CDR2 YNFKEQ. J was trimmed by 4 bases and V by 2 bases; bases with no gene match: 4. The CDR3 length is 15 residues. CDR3 region: CASSQSSGGYNEQFF. DNA of the CDR3: TGTGCCAGCAGCCAATCCAGCGGGGGATACAATGAGCAGTTCTTC.

This sequence joins TRBV12-3 or TRBV12-4 and TRBJ2-7; TRBD2 is a possible D gene (6 bases). V dropped 2 bases and J dropped 5 bases, with 19 bases sitting between them. The CDR3 is 16 amino acids. This CDR3 is CASSLWRAGLIHEQYF. CDR3 nucleotides: TGTGCCAGCAGTTTATGGAGGGCAGGACTGATCCACGAGCAGTACTTC.

This clonotype was counted many times. J is TRBJ1-1 and V is TRBV6-1; D perhaps matches TRBD1 (5 bases). The CDR3 extends over 15 amino acids. Per germline, CDR1 MNHNS and CDR2 SASEGT. V dropped 5 bases and J dropped 7 bases, with 20 bases sitting between them. The CDR3 coding sequence is TGTGCCAGCAGTCATCTGCCCGGGACCGACTATGAAGCTTTCTTT. Encoded protein: CASSHLPGTDYEAFF.

The chain joins TRBV19 to TRBJ2-5; D may be TRBD2 (5 bases). This CDR3 has 13 amino acids. V lost 4 bases, J lost 7 bases, and 13 bases lay in between. Germline loops: CDR1 LNHDA, CDR2 SQIVND (reference sequence). The CDR3 DNA follows: TGTGCCAGTAGTACCGGGGAGTGGTGGACCCAGTACTTC. It encodes CASSTGEWWTQYF.

This clonotype came up many times. The chain joins TRBV6-1 to TRBJ1-2; 7 nucleotides match TRBD1. The trim removed 6 bases at V and 1 base at J, leaving 8 bases unmatched. The CDR3 sequence is 15 residues long. The germline gives CDR1 MNHNS, CDR2 SASEGT. CDR3 nucleotides: TGTGCCAGCAGGGCGGTGCAGGGGGGTAACTATGGCTACACCTTC. It yields the protein CASRAVQGGNYGYTF.